Each of the 19 T cell receptor beta chains below was sequenced from the same sample in a study of blood T cell repertoires in COVID-19. Using immunoSEQ multiplex PCR, the repertoire was profiled, and TCRdb retains in-frame clones only, with some absent. The repertoire holds some 200,000 clones, with 70% to 90% as singletons. The material sequenced was peripheral blood. These receptors all come from a man older than 75 with acute or convalescent COVID-19.

The chain uses TRBV19 and TRBJ2-5; 9 bases map to TRBD1. The CDR3 runs to 13 residues. Germline V gene sequence: CDR1 LNHDA, CDR2 SQIVND (reference sequence). The trim removed 8 bases at V and 4 bases at J, leaving 5 bases unmatched. CDR3 sequence reads: CASRRTGVETQYF. The DNA of the CDR3 is TGTGCCAGTCGCCGGACAGGGGTAGAGACCCAGTACTTC.

This rearrangement joins TRBV11-3 to TRBJ2-3, with TRBD2 matching 11 bases. The germline V gene encodes CDR1 SGHNT and CDR2 YENEEA. The CDR3 covers 16 residues. J gave up 1 base and V 5 bases, and 5 bases lay outside the gene matches. The CDR3 nucleotides are TGTGCCAGCAGCCGAGGGACTAGCGGCCGCACAGATACGCAGTATTTT. It is translated as CASSRGTSGRTDTQYF.

The chain links TRBV30 to TRBJ1-1; possible D gene TRBD1, 6 bases. Trimming shortened V by 2 bases and J by 7 bases, and 11 bases separated the two germline ends. Germline V CDR1 and CDR2: GTSNPN, SVGIG (reference sequence). The CDR3 runs to 12 residues. CDR3 nucleotides: TGTGCCTGGAGTAGGGGGGGCTTTGAAGCTTTCTTT. Protein sequence: CAWSRGGFEAFF.

This chain connects TRBV5-4 to TRBJ2-5, with a possible D match to TRBD1 (5 bases). The germline CDR1 and CDR2 sequences are SGHNT and YYREEE (reference sequence). The CDR3 extends over 13 amino acids. V dropped 4 bases and J dropped 2 bases, with 9 bases sitting between them. The CDR3 DNA sequence: TGTGCCAGCAGCGCAGGGTTTCAAGAGACCCAGTACTTC. This gives the protein CASSAGFQETQYF.

The V gene is TRBV5-6, the J gene TRBJ2-7; D gene uncertain. The CDR3 covers 12 residues. The ends were cut back, 5 bases at V and 7 bases at J, with 13 bases in the middle. Germline CDR1 reads SGHDT; CDR2 reads YYEEEE. CDR3 amino acids: CASSLRGGEQYV. In DNA form, the CDR3 reads TGTGCCAGCAGTCTGAGAGGTGGGGAGCAGTACGTC.

CDR3 region: CASSLLETAAFF. The CDR3 bases are TGTGCCAGCAGCTTGCTAGAGACGGCGGCTTTCTTT. The chain uses TRBV7-2 and TRBJ1-1; D remains unclear. Germline V gene lookup returns CDR1 SGHTA and CDR2 FQGNSA. This CDR3 comprises 12 residues. V was trimmed by 3 bases and J by 11 bases, leaving 13 bases between them.

The chain links TRBV5-6 to TRBJ1-5, with 8 bases aligning to TRBD1. Germline CDR1 reads SGHDT; CDR2 reads YYEEEE. The length of the CDR3 is 15 residues. The V gene end was trimmed by 0 bases and the J gene end by 4 bases; junction bases not matched to a gene: 3. CDR3 nucleotide sequence: TGTGCCAGCAGCTTGGGGACAGGGATGAATCAGCCCCAGCATTTT. Translating gives CASSLGTGMNQPQHF.

This clone was seen a single time. CDR3 coding DNA: TGTGCCAGCAGTTACGGAGGAGCGGGAGCCCTGTATTTT. It is translated as CASSYGGAGALYF. J is TRBJ2-3 and V is TRBV6-6; TRBD2 matches at 8 bases. The J segment lost 14 bases and the V segment lost 2 bases, leaving 9 bases of the junction unmatched. CDR3 size: 13 residues. Per the germline V gene, CDR1 is MNHNY and CDR2 is SVGAGI (reference sequence).

The chain links TRBV7-3 to TRBJ2-2; D unresolved. Germline CDR1 and CDR2: SGHTA and FQGTGA. V shed 4 bases and J shed 6 bases, with 9 bases lying between them. This CDR3 has 13 residues. This CDR3 reads CASSSGASGELFF. CDR3 in DNA: TGTGCCAGCAGCTCCGGAGCATCCGGGGAGCTGTTTTTT.

The rearrangement joins TRBV28 to TRBJ2-2; a weak D match, TRBD1 (6 bases). Trimming removed 5 bases at V and 2 bases at J, with 18 bases between. CDR3 length: 17 amino acids. Germline V gene lookup returns CDR1 MDHEN and CDR2 SYDVKM. CDR3: CASSPMAQGLNTGELFF. CDR3 DNA: TGTGCCAGCAGTCCTATGGCGCAGGGGCTCAACACCGGGGAGCTGTTTTTT. Using reference TRBV28 and TRBJ2-2 for the parts outside the CDR3, the full variable domain is DVKVTQSSRYLVKRTGEKVFLECVQDMDHENMFWYRQDPGLGLRLIYFSYDVKMKEKGDIPEGYSVSREKKERFSLILESASTNQTSMYLCASSPMAQGLNTGELFFGEGSRLTVL.

V gene TRBV27 combines with J gene TRBJ2-1, with TRBD2 identical over 13 bases. The V segment lost 7 bases and the J segment 9 bases; nucleotides outside the gene matches: 9. This CDR3 spans 15 amino acids. From germline, CDR1 is MNHEY and CDR2 SMNVEV (reference sequence). CDR3 sequence (DNA): TGTGCCAGCACCCTACTAGCGGGAGGGCCCGGTGAGCAGTTCTTC. Translation gives CASTLLAGGPGEQFF.

The CDR3 here is CASSFGTAYGYTF. CDR3 sequence (DNA): TGTGCCAGCAGTTTCGGGACAGCCTATGGCTACACCTTC. The rearrangement links TRBV25-1 to TRBJ1-2; TRBD1 matches at 7 bases. CDR1 is MGHDK and CDR2 is SYGVNS in the germline V gene. This CDR3 comprises 13 residues. V was clipped by 5 bases and J by 4 bases; unmatched bases: 4.

The CDR3 DNA sequence: TGTGCCAGCAGACTCGGACTAGCGGGAGGGCTGGGCACAGATACGCAGTATTTT. Translation gives CASRLGLAGGLGTDTQYF. The chain carries TRBV7-2 and TRBJ2-3; 15 bases fit TRBD2. This CDR3 region has 18 residues. Germline CDR1 reads SGHTA; CDR2 reads FQGNSA. The J segment lost 1 base and the V segment lost 6 bases, leaving 8 bases of the junction unmatched. Full variable domain (rest looked up from reference TRBV7-2 and TRBJ2-3): GAGVSQSPSNKVTEKGKDVELRCDPISGHTALYWYRQSLGQGLEFLIYFQGNSAPDKSGLPSDRFSAERTGGSVSTLTIQRTQQEDSAVYLCASRLGLAGGLGTDTQYFGPGTRLTVL.

The CDR3 is CASSDSYNQPQHF. DNA of the CDR3: TGTGCCAGCTCCGACAGTTACAATCAGCCCCAGCATTTT. This chain connects TRBV18 to TRBJ1-5; D possibly corresponds to TRBD1 (5 bases). The CDR3 length is 13 residues. CDR1 is KGHSH and CDR2 is LQKENI in the germline V gene. Trimming cost V 6 bases and J 3 bases, with 9 bases left between them.

The chain is built from TRBV7-9 and TRBJ2-7; 8 bases align to TRBD2. The germline gives CDR1 SEHNR, CDR2 FQNEAQ (reference sequence). J lost 7 bases, V lost 6 bases, and 5 bases had no gene match. The CDR3 is 12 residues long. The CDR3 reads CASSRLAFEQYF. CDR3 nucleotides: TGTGCCAGCAGTCGACTAGCGTTTGAGCAGTACTTC.

Only one count was recorded for this clone. The sample contains more than one DNA sequence encoding this CDR3. The chain uses TRBV6-2 or TRBV6-3 and TRBJ1-4; 10 positions agree with TRBD1. V shed 5 bases and J 8 bases; nucleotides not matched to a gene: 8. Germline values: CDR1 MNHEY, CDR2 SVGEGT. CDR3 length: 15 residues. Here the CDR3 reads CASSDRTGGAEKLFF. DNA for the CDR3: TGTGCCAGCAGTGATCGGACAGGGGGTGCGGAAAAACTGTTTTTT.

This clone has a count of ten or more. The chain recombines TRBV2 with TRBJ2-3, with 14 positions matching TRBD2. The J segment lost 5 bases and the V segment lost 10 bases, leaving 5 bases of the junction unmatched. The CDR3 contains 14 residues. Germline loops: CDR1 SNHLY, CDR2 FYNNEI. CDR3 region: CATQGTSGRDTQYF. In DNA, the CDR3 is TGTGCCACCCAAGGGACTAGCGGGAGAGATACGCAGTATTTT.

The J gene is TRBJ1-6, the V gene TRBV6-2 or TRBV6-3; a weak D match, TRBD1 (6 bases). Germline-derived CDR1 and CDR2 are MNHEY and SVGEGT. The ends were cut back, 2 bases at V and 9 bases at J, with 11 bases in the middle. The CDR3 has 14 amino acids. This CDR3 reads CASSYQQGGSPLHF. The CDR3 DNA reads as TGTGCCAGCAGTTACCAACAGGGCGGTTCACCCCTCCACTTT.

The chain carries TRBV9 and TRBJ1-1; D not certain. Germline V gives CDR1 SGDLS, CDR2 YYNGEE. The CDR3 covers 14 residues. Trimming took 0 bases from V and 7 from J, leaving 13 bases between them. In nucleotides, the CDR3 is TGTGCCAGCAGCGTAGCTTCGGGGTATGGTGAAGCTTTCTTT. Its protein product is CASSVASGYGEAFF.